Listed below are T cell receptor beta chains from one sample, sequenced in a study of shared clonotypes between healthy human individuals. Clones were sequenced by immunoSEQ multiplex PCR, and TCRdb holds only the in-frame ones, with some missing. The sample includes approximately 1.1 million clones, about four fifths of them seen just once. Material for sequencing was memory CD4+ T cells from PBMCs. The receptors here all came from a man aged 18 to 29 in good health. Some clones in this sample may be carry-over from other donors' samples. Both conserved end residues are part of each CDR3. The D gene is left open where the match is weak. Size values are once, few and many counts, or a class for expanded clones, and some rows have none.

v_gene: TRBV5-8
j_gene: TRBJ2-1
d_gene: -
abundance: -
CDR3aa: CASSSGARYNEQFF
CDR3nt: TGTGCCAGCAGTTCAGGGGCTAGGTACAATGAGCAGTTCTTC

v_gene: TRBV5-4
j_gene: TRBJ2-1
d_gene: TRBD2
abundance: -
CDR3aa: CASSLSGLAGDEQFF
CDR3nt: TGTGCCAGCAGCCTATCGGGACTAGCGGGCGATGAGCAGTTCTTC

v_gene: TRBV6-1
j_gene: TRBJ2-1
d_gene: -
abundance: few
CDR3aa: CASSEWVGAYNEQFF
CDR3nt: TGTGCCAGCAGTGAATGGGTCGGAGCCTACAATGAGCAGTTCTTC

v_gene: TRBV4-1
j_gene: TRBJ2-5
d_gene: -
abundance: -
CDR3aa: CASSQVRRTGTQYF
CDR3nt: TGCGCCAGCAGCCAAGTCAGGAGAACCGGGACCCAGTACTTC

v_gene: TRBV29-1
j_gene: TRBJ2-5
d_gene: TRBD1
abundance: -
CDR3aa: CSVNRGQGETQYF
CDR3nt: TGCAGCGTTAACAGGGGGCAGGGAGAGACCCAGTACTTC

v_gene: TRBV19
j_gene: TRBJ1-1
d_gene: TRBD1
abundance: -
CDR3aa: CASSIGQVFNTEAFF
CDR3nt: TGTGCCAGTAGTATCGGACAGGTCTTTAACACTGAAGCTTTCTTT

v_gene: TRBV6-1
j_gene: TRBJ1-1
d_gene: -
abundance: -
CDR3aa: CASSDRPLNTEAFF
CDR3nt: TGTGCCAGCAGTGACAGGCCCCTGAACACTGAAGCTTTCTTT

v_gene: TRBV29-1
j_gene: TRBJ2-1
d_gene: -
abundance: -
CDR3aa: CSVDEVSYNEQFF
CDR3nt: TGCAGCGTTGATGAGGTTTCCTACAATGAGCAGTTCTTC

v_gene: TRBV6-6
j_gene: TRBJ2-3
d_gene: -
abundance: -
CDR3aa: CASSVRGEASDTQYF
CDR3nt: TGTGCCAGCAGTGTCCGCGGAGAGGCGTCAGATACGCAGTATTTT

v_gene: TRBV7-6
j_gene: TRBJ1-1
d_gene: TRBD1
abundance: few
CDR3aa: CASSSVLQGAANTEAFF
CDR3nt: TGTGCCAGCAGCTCCGTTTTACAGGGGGCAGCGAACACTGAAGCTTTCTTT

v_gene: TRBV7-8
j_gene: TRBJ1-1
d_gene: -
abundance: -
CDR3aa: CASSWDRGVEAFF
CDR3nt: TGTGCCAGCAGCTGGGACCGCGGGGTTGAAGCTTTCTTT

v_gene: TRBV5-4
j_gene: TRBJ1-6
d_gene: TRBD1
abundance: -
CDR3aa: CASSPKGGNSPLHF
CDR3nt: TGTGCCAGCAGCCCAAAAGGGGGCAATTCACCCCTCCACTTT

v_gene: TRBV7-9
j_gene: TRBJ2-5
d_gene: -
abundance: -
CDR3aa: CASSLVLASQETQYF
CDR3nt: TGTGCCAGCAGCTTAGTACTGGCGAGCCAAGAGACCCAGTACTTC

v_gene: TRBV5-5
j_gene: TRBJ1-2
d_gene: TRBD1
abundance: -
CDR3aa: CASSTTGVVGGYTF
CDR3nt: TGTGCCAGCAGCACCACAGGGGTGGTGGGTGGCTACACCTTC

v_gene: TRBV6-5
j_gene: TRBJ2-7
d_gene: -
abundance: -
CDR3aa: CASRLSGDLEQYF
CDR3nt: TGTGCCAGCAGACTTAGCGGTGATCTCGAGCAGTACTTC

v_gene: TRBV10-3
j_gene: TRBJ1-3
d_gene: -
abundance: -
CDR3aa: CAISSSLGNTIYF
CDR3nt: TGTGCCATCAGTAGCAGCCTTGGAAACACCATATATTTT

v_gene: TRBV7-2
j_gene: TRBJ2-2
d_gene: TRBD2
abundance: -
CDR3aa: CASSFPTSWLAGNTGELFF
CDR3nt: TGTGCCAGCAGCTTCCCCACCTCGTGGCTAGCGGGAAACACCGGGGAGCTGTTTTTT

v_gene: TRBV30
j_gene: TRBJ2-7
d_gene: -
abundance: -
CDR3aa: CARDTGTSTQEQYF
CDR3nt: TGTGCCCGGGACACCGGGACATCCACCCAAGAGCAGTACTTC

v_gene: TRBV5-1
j_gene: TRBJ2-2
d_gene: TRBD2
abundance: -
CDR3aa: CASSLPGGGAGELFF
CDR3nt: TGCGCCAGCAGCTTGCCCGGGGGGGGAGCCGGGGAGCTGTTTTTT

v_gene: TRBV2
j_gene: TRBJ1-2
d_gene: -
abundance: once
CDR3aa: CASRTARNYGYTF
CDR3nt: TGTGCCAGCAGGACAGCGCGGAACTATGGCTACACCTTC

v_gene: TRBV9
j_gene: TRBJ2-1
d_gene: TRBD1
abundance: -
CDR3aa: CASSVPAGTGEDNEQFF
CDR3nt: TGTGCCAGCAGCGTGCCGGCCGGGACAGGGGAAGACAATGAGCAGTTCTTC

v_gene: TRBV5-1
j_gene: TRBJ2-3
d_gene: -
abundance: -
CDR3aa: CASSLGHPLAADTQYF
CDR3nt: TGCGCCAGCAGCTTGGGCCACCCCTTAGCGGCAGATACGCAGTATTTT

v_gene: TRBV27
j_gene: TRBJ2-3
d_gene: -
abundance: once
CDR3aa: CASSTGPVDTQYF
CDR3nt: TGTGCCAGCAGTACGGGCCCTGTGGATACGCAGTATTTT

v_gene: TRBV5-3
j_gene: TRBJ2-1
d_gene: TRBD2
abundance: -
CDR3aa: CARSFAGVSYNEQFF
CDR3nt: TGTGCCAGAAGCTTTGCGGGGGTCTCCTACAATGAGCAGTTCTTC

v_gene: TRBV7-8
j_gene: TRBJ2-7
d_gene: -
abundance: few
CDR3aa: CASSLPSRDEQYF
CDR3nt: TGTGCCAGCAGCTTACCCTCTAGGGACGAGCAGTACTTC

v_gene: TRBV7-2
j_gene: TRBJ1-2
d_gene: -
abundance: few
CDR3aa: CASSYRDTFYGYTF
CDR3nt: TGTGCCAGCAGCTACCGGGACACCTTCTATGGCTACACCTTC

v_gene: TRBV5-6
j_gene: TRBJ2-5
d_gene: -
abundance: -
CDR3aa: CASSFRDSLGETQYF
CDR3nt: TGTGCCAGCAGTTTCCGGGACTCCCTGGGAGAGACCCAGTACTTC

v_gene: TRBV6-1
j_gene: TRBJ2-5
d_gene: TRBD1
abundance: -
CDR3aa: CASRGRTGGETQYF
CDR3nt: TGTGCCAGCAGGGGAAGAACAGGGGGAGAGACCCAGTACTTC

v_gene: TRBV10-3
j_gene: TRBJ1-2
d_gene: TRBD1
abundance: -
CDR3aa: CAISEGQGNYGYTF
CDR3nt: TGTGCCATCAGTGAGGGACAGGGGAACTATGGCTACACCTTC

v_gene: TRBV19
j_gene: TRBJ2-3
d_gene: -
abundance: few
CDR3aa: CASSVSQGGKGTDTQYF
CDR3nt: TGTGCCAGTAGTGTCTCACAGGGAGGAAAGGGGACAGATACGCAGTATTTT

v_gene: TRBV11-1
j_gene: TRBJ2-1
d_gene: TRBD2
abundance: -
CDR3aa: CASSSTFLAGGSHEQFF
CDR3nt: TGTGCCAGCAGCTCGACTTTTCTAGCGGGAGGGTCCCATGAGCAGTTCTTC

v_gene: TRBV2
j_gene: TRBJ1-3
d_gene: TRBD1
abundance: -
CDR3aa: CASSRDRGLSGNTIYF
CDR3nt: TGTGCCAGCAGCCGGGACAGGGGACTCTCTGGAAACACCATATATTTT

v_gene: TRBV7-3
j_gene: TRBJ2-7
d_gene: TRBD1
abundance: few
CDR3aa: CASSLMAGQGYEQYF
CDR3nt: TGTGCCAGCAGCTTAATGGCTGGACAGGGCTACGAGCAGTACTTC

v_gene: TRBV5-8
j_gene: TRBJ1-1
d_gene: -
abundance: -
CDR3aa: CASSTRRVNTEAFF
CDR3nt: TGTGCCAGCAGCACTCGGAGGGTGAACACTGAAGCTTTCTTT

v_gene: TRBV6-5
j_gene: TRBJ2-4
d_gene: -
abundance: -
CDR3aa: CASSYSRAYGNIQYF
CDR3nt: TGTGCCAGCAGTTACTCGCGTGCGTACGGAAACATTCAGTACTTC

v_gene: TRBV9
j_gene: TRBJ1-2
d_gene: -
abundance: -
CDR3aa: CASSPNVEEGGPLYGYTF
CDR3nt: TGTGCCAGCAGCCCAAATGTAGAGGAGGGGGGACCCCTCTATGGCTACACCTTC

v_gene: TRBV25-1
j_gene: TRBJ1-1
d_gene: -
abundance: few
CDR3aa: CASSEFGVGNTEAFF
CDR3nt: TGTGCCAGCAGTGAATTTGGGGTGGGGAACACTGAAGCTTTCTTT

v_gene: TRBV11-2
j_gene: TRBJ2-1
d_gene: TRBD2
abundance: -
CDR3aa: CASSTMGGGGRTYNEQFF
CDR3nt: TGTGCCAGCAGCACCATGGGGGGTGGCGGGAGAACCTACAATGAGCAGTTCTTC

v_gene: TRBV19
j_gene: TRBJ1-1
d_gene: TRBD1
abundance: few
CDR3aa: CASSIGKDRVSTEAFF
CDR3nt: TGTGCCAGTAGTATAGGGAAGGACAGGGTGAGCACTGAAGCTTTCTTT

v_gene: TRBV2
j_gene: TRBJ2-5
d_gene: TRBD2
abundance: -
CDR3aa: CASSGLAGGETQYF
CDR3nt: TGTGCCAGCAGCGGACTAGCGGGAGGAGAGACCCAGTACTTC

v_gene: TRBV9
j_gene: TRBJ2-3
d_gene: TRBD2
abundance: -
CDR3aa: CASSRSVGTSERDTQYF
CDR3nt: TGTGCCAGCAGTCGTTCCGTCGGGACTAGCGAGAGAGATACGCAGTATTTT

v_gene: TRBV7-9
j_gene: TRBJ2-2
d_gene: -
abundance: -
CDR3aa: CASSLMAPGSTGELFF
CDR3nt: TGTGCCAGCAGCTTAATGGCCCCTGGATCTACCGGGGAGCTGTTTTTT

v_gene: TRBV7-2
j_gene: TRBJ1-1
d_gene: TRBD1
abundance: -
CDR3aa: CASSPRTGGTEAFF
CDR3nt: TGTGCCAGCAGCCCCCGGACAGGGGGCACTGAAGCTTTCTTT

v_gene: TRBV27
j_gene: TRBJ2-3
d_gene: -
abundance: few
CDR3aa: CASRPAWGAEVTDTQYF
CDR3nt: TGTGCCAGCAGACCCGCGTGGGGGGCTGAGGTGACAGATACGCAGTATTTT